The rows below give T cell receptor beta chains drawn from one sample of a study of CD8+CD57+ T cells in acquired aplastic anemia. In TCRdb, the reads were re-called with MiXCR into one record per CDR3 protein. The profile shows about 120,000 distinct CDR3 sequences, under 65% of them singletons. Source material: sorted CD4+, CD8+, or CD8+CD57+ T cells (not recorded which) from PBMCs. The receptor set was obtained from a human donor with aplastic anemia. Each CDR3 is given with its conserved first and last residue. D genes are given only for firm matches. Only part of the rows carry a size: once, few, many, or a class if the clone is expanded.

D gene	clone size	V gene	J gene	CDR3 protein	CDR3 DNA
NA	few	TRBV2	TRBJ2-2	CASRVGGTVPRELFF	TGTGCCAGCAGGGTAGGGGGGACCGTCCCAAGGGAGCTGTTTTTT
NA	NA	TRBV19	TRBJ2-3	CATLSRTHTQYF	TGTGCCACCCTCAGTAGGACCCATACGCAGTATTTT
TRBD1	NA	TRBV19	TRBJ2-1	CASKAMDRGYNEQFF	TGTGCCAGTAAGGCCATGGACAGGGGGTACAATGAGCAGTTCTTC
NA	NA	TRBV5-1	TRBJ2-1	CASSLSSGSYNEQFF	TGCGCCAGCAGCTTGTCCTCGGGATCCTACAATGAGCAGTTCTTC
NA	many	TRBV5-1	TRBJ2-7	CASSPDSASGEQYF	TGCGCCAGCAGCCCGGACAGCGCGTCGGGCGAGCAGTACTTC
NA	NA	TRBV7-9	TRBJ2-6	CASSLKGANVLTF	TGTGCCAGCAGCTTAAAGGGGGCCAACGTCCTGACTTTC
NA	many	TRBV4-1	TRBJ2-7	CASSQVSGGVYEQYF	TGCGCCAGCAGCCAAGTCAGTGGAGGGGTTTACGAGCAGTACTTC
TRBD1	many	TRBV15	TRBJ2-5	CATSRGQGWETQYF	TGTGCCACCAGCCGCGGACAGGGATGGGAGACCCAGTACTTC
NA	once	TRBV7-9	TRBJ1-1	CASSLRGLLNTEAFF	TGTGCCAGCAGCTTAAGGGGTCTTTTGAACACTGAAGCTTTCTTT
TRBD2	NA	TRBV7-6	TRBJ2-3	CASSLELAGDTDTQYF	TGTGCCAGCAGCTTAGAACTAGCGGGGGATACAGATACGCAGTATTTT
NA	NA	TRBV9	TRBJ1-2	CASSARQDLNYGYTF	TGTGCCAGCAGCGCACGACAGGATTTGAACTATGGCTACACCTTC
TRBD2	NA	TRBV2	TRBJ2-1	CASRETSGSYNEQFF	TGTGCCAGCAGGGAAACTAGCGGGAGCTACAATGAGCAGTTCTTC
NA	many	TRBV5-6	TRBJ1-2	CASSPQPRGANYGYTF	TGTGCCAGCAGCCCACAACCTCGGGGAGCTAACTATGGCTACACCTTC
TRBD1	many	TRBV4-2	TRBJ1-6	CASSAGTGEFSPLHF	TGTGCCAGCAGCGCCGGGACAGGCGAATTTTCACCCCTCCACTTT
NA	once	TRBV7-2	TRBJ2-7	CASSLAANSYEQYF	TGTGCCAGCAGCTTGGCAGCAAACTCCTACGAGCAGTACTTC
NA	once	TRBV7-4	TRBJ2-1	CASSLSLGMYNEQFF	TGTGCCAGCAGCTTATCTTTAGGGATGTACAATGAGCAGTTCTTC
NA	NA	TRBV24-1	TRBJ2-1	CATSAWGTYNEQFF	TGTGCCACCAGTGCATGGGGAACCTACAATGAGCAGTTCTTC
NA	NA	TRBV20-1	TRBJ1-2	CSADWTAGYTF	TGCAGTGCCGATTGGACAGCTGGCTACACCTTC
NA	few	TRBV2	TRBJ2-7	CASRRDHPGEQYF	TGTGCCAGCAGGCGGGACCACCCGGGCGAGCAGTACTTC
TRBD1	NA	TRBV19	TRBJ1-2	CASSTGTDTNYGYTF	TGTGCCAGTAGTACCGGGACAGATACCAACTATGGCTACACCTTC
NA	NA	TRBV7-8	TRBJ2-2	CASSWGTGELFF	TGTGCCAGCAGTTGGGGCACCGGGGAGCTGTTTTTT
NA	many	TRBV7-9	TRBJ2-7	CASSLPSYYEQYF	TGTGCCAGCAGCTTACCCAGTTACTACGAGCAGTACTTC
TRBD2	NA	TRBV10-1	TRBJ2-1	CASSPNGLAGYNEQFF	TGCGCCAGCAGTCCGAACGGACTAGCGGGATACAATGAGCAGTTCTTC
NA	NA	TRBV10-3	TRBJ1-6	CASSYSAPQLQSPLHF	TGTGCCAGCAGTTACTCAGCCCCGCAGCTCCAGTCACCCCTCCACTTT
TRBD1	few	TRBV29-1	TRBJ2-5	CSLRQGAFETQYF	TGCAGCTTAAGACAGGGGGCTTTCGAGACCCAGTACTTC
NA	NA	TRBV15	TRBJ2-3	CATSRSPAETDTQYF	TGTGCCACCAGCAGGAGCCCAGCGGAGACAGATACGCAGTATTTT
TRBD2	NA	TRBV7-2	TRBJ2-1	CASSLTGGRYDEQFF	TGTGCCAGCAGCTTAACGGGAGGGAGGTATGATGAGCAGTTCTTC